This TCR beta chain was documented in a study of T cell repertoires in aging, cancer and after chemotherapy (dated by TCRdb to the late 2010s). Describing the broader study: Donors were distributed across six age groups ranging from 30 or younger to 70 or older, with at least three individuals included per group. In the hematological group, the paired samples taken before and after chemotherapy came from chronic lymphocytic leukemia patients who were treated with regimens based on fludarabine or bendamustine. Several million TCR reads were contained in the full dataset. To examine immunoaging and T cell reconstitution after chemotherapy, the study profiled TCR beta repertoires in peripheral blood from healthy donors and cancer patients. Alongside 95 healthy donors serving as a reference group, the cohort included roughly 220 cancer patients, of whom more than 85 had hematological cancers and 124 had solid cancers. What the research found in general, with its limitations: The authors noted that the repertoire data do not allow conclusions about immunological memory after chemotherapy. In healthy donors, the decline in TCR diversity with age was mainly due to loss of richness, whereas in cancer patients loss of evenness also played a role. An increase in median generation probability over the chemotherapy interval was observed in both cancer cohorts, suggesting that the repertoire was reconstituted through rebound thymic output. Compared with age-matched healthy donors, untreated patients with hematological or solid cancers had significantly lower TCR diversity and higher clonality in blood. Hematological cancer patients had lymphoid organ infiltration, which may itself impair thymic emigration or peripheral T cell expansion.

About this clonotype: The clone's antigen remains unknown. No much larger clone is present one base from it, and per-base qualities are unavailable.

Using a mixed TRB-A/B primer pool, multiplex touch-down PCR amplified rearranged TRB sequences covering the V, D and J segments. Two consecutive PCR reactions with Phusion HS II polymerase added Illumina adapters and sample indices to the amplicons. After gel purification with the NucleoSpin Gel and PCR Clean-up kit, the amplicons were checked using Qubit and an Agilent 2100 Bioanalyzer. Libraries were sequenced on an Illumina MiSeq using 600-cycle, single-indexed, paired-end runs. The study's own analysis went as follows. Processing of the TRB sequences was carried out with MiXCR versions 2.12 and 3.0.5. A clone was defined as each unique CDR3 nucleotide sequence, and only productive sequences supported by at least two reads were kept. Shannon diversity, evenness, clonality (one minus evenness), and alpha-parameterized diversity profiles from alpha 0 to 5 were included as repertoire metrics. Generation probabilities of clones in paired pre- and post-chemotherapy samples were computed with the IGoR algorithm. The raw public data were reprocessed by TCRdb itself: fastp quality trimming at Q25, MiXCR clonotype calling, in-frame beta chains only. Every entry covers one CDR3 protein and lists the most common genes and DNA from its rows. The V and J calls shown here were made by TCRdb, not taken from the authors' results. The sample table holds under 6,500 distinct CDR3 sequences, of which more than 25% were seen once. 14% to 15% of the sample is held by the ten biggest clonotypes.

Based on the germline V gene (reference sequence), the CDR1 and CDR2 sequences are GTSNPN and SVGIG. V loses 4 bases at its end and J loses 0 bases; junction bases beyond the gene matches: 8. Taken from cysteine to phenylalanine, the CDR3 has 16 residues. Only the CDR3 DNA is retained, 48 bases long and in frame from the first base. Genomic DNA extracted from peripheral blood, rather than sorted cells or RNA, was used as the source for amplification of TCR beta rearrangements. This clonotype originated in a human donor with a blood cancer. Sequencing was carried out using blood. The chain is made from TRBV30 and TRBJ1-3, and TRBD1 matches 8 of the central bases. The nucleotide sequence reads TGTGCCTGGACCGAAGGACAGGGCTTCTCTGGAAACACCATATATTTT. Its product reads: CAWTEGQGFSGNTIYF.